These T cell receptor beta chains were read from a single sample in a study of identifying expanded T cells in peripheral blood. Only in-frame clones appear in the TCRdb table, and some are missing; sequencing was by immunoSEQ multiplex PCR. This sample has approximately 81,000 clones, with 84% found just once. The specimen sequenced was blood. The receptors shown here come from a person aged 18 to 69 in good health. Both conserved end residues are part of each CDR3. A D gene is named only where the DNA matches it firmly. The size field is filled for only some rows; it gives once, few, many or a size class.

CDR3 protein: CASSLFGQIQETQYF
clone size: -
V gene: TRBV7-2
J gene: TRBJ2-5
D gene: -

CDR3 protein: CASSLSLLTRGAYEQYF
clone size: -
V gene: TRBV28
J gene: TRBJ2-7
D gene: -

CDR3 protein: CASSFSGNQPQHF
clone size: -
V gene: TRBV11-1
J gene: TRBJ1-5
D gene: -

CDR3 protein: CSVEGREGYNEQFF
clone size: -
V gene: TRBV29-1
J gene: TRBJ2-1
D gene: TRBD2

CDR3 protein: CASSLGGFSSYNEQFF
clone size: -
V gene: TRBV11-3
J gene: TRBJ2-1
D gene: -

CDR3 protein: CASSSTGGTNEKLFF
clone size: -
V gene: TRBV7-9
J gene: TRBJ1-4
D gene: TRBD1

CDR3 protein: CASSPSGPYEQYF
clone size: -
V gene: TRBV19
J gene: TRBJ2-7
D gene: -

CDR3 protein: CASSTDRGVFTEAFF
clone size: -
V gene: TRBV19
J gene: TRBJ1-1
D gene: TRBD1

CDR3 protein: CASSLAAGSSYEQYF
clone size: -
V gene: TRBV7-2
J gene: TRBJ2-7
D gene: -

CDR3 protein: CASSLEVGVTDTQYF
clone size: -
V gene: TRBV5-6
J gene: TRBJ2-3
D gene: -

CDR3 protein: CASSLVLFDRRNIQYF
clone size: -
V gene: TRBV11-2
J gene: TRBJ2-4
D gene: -

CDR3 protein: CAWSGDRAQRPQHF
clone size: -
V gene: TRBV30
J gene: TRBJ1-5
D gene: TRBD1

CDR3 protein: CASRTTGAEQFF
clone size: -
V gene: TRBV11-2
J gene: TRBJ2-1
D gene: TRBD1

CDR3 protein: CAISATQETQYF
clone size: -
V gene: TRBV10-3
J gene: TRBJ2-5
D gene: -

CDR3 protein: CSIRGVAGRTDTQYF
clone size: -
V gene: TRBV29-1
J gene: TRBJ2-3
D gene: TRBD2

CDR3 protein: CASSFHRAESTEAFF
clone size: few
V gene: TRBV7-9
J gene: TRBJ1-1
D gene: -

CDR3 protein: CASSYRETQYF
clone size: -
V gene: TRBV6-6
J gene: TRBJ2-5
D gene: -

CDR3 protein: CATSRDQGLESSYNEQFF
clone size: -
V gene: TRBV15
J gene: TRBJ2-1
D gene: TRBD2

CDR3 protein: CASSVLAGGNTGELFF
clone size: -
V gene: TRBV9
J gene: TRBJ2-2
D gene: TRBD2

CDR3 protein: CASSSGTHEQYF
clone size: once
V gene: TRBV10-1
J gene: TRBJ2-7
D gene: -

CDR3 protein: CASSFRDGDGLNEQFF
clone size: -
V gene: TRBV13
J gene: TRBJ2-1
D gene: -

CDR3 protein: CASSRNSGQGVISGANVLTF
clone size: once
V gene: TRBV21-1
J gene: TRBJ2-6
D gene: -

CDR3 protein: CASSLDRGTDTQYF
clone size: -
V gene: TRBV7-9
J gene: TRBJ2-3
D gene: TRBD1

CDR3 protein: CASSETTTAYEQYF
clone size: -
V gene: TRBV6-1
J gene: TRBJ2-7
D gene: -

CDR3 protein: CASSVGTGDYNEQFF
clone size: -
V gene: TRBV9
J gene: TRBJ2-1
D gene: TRBD1

CDR3 protein: CASSQVGLEQFF
clone size: -
V gene: TRBV14
J gene: TRBJ2-1
D gene: -

CDR3 protein: CASSSVATEKLFF
clone size: -
V gene: TRBV7-2
J gene: TRBJ1-4
D gene: -

CDR3 protein: CASSPRSAVQWGYTF
clone size: -
V gene: TRBV4-3
J gene: TRBJ1-2
D gene: -

CDR3 protein: CASSFGGKQFF
clone size: -
V gene: TRBV11-2
J gene: TRBJ2-1
D gene: -

CDR3 protein: CSVWGVTGNSYEQYF
clone size: -
V gene: TRBV29-1
J gene: TRBJ2-7
D gene: -

CDR3 protein: CASSSPPGEGFEETQYF
clone size: -
V gene: TRBV9
J gene: TRBJ2-5
D gene: -

CDR3 protein: CASSSGQEQFF
clone size: -
V gene: TRBV7-3
J gene: TRBJ2-1
D gene: TRBD1

CDR3 protein: CASKGLAGGVQETQYF
clone size: -
V gene: TRBV2
J gene: TRBJ2-5
D gene: TRBD2

CDR3 protein: CASSPTSGRQDEQFF
clone size: -
V gene: TRBV28
J gene: TRBJ2-1
D gene: TRBD2

CDR3 protein: CASSGKRSQGAQPKLFF
clone size: -
V gene: TRBV10-1
J gene: TRBJ1-4
D gene: TRBD1

CDR3 protein: CASSLYAQGSYNEQFF
clone size: -
V gene: TRBV27
J gene: TRBJ2-1
D gene: -

CDR3 protein: CASSLSTISDAAFF
clone size: -
V gene: TRBV25-1
J gene: TRBJ1-1
D gene: -

CDR3 protein: CASSLTVSYEQYF
clone size: -
V gene: TRBV5-6
J gene: TRBJ2-7
D gene: -

CDR3 protein: CASSLDPREGTEAFF
clone size: once
V gene: TRBV11-3
J gene: TRBJ1-1
D gene: -

CDR3 protein: CASSQGLDRLEQFF
clone size: -
V gene: TRBV7-2
J gene: TRBJ2-1
D gene: TRBD2

CDR3 protein: CASSAQDGAYEQYF
clone size: -
V gene: TRBV5-5
J gene: TRBJ2-7
D gene: -

CDR3 protein: CASSPMRGQGGELFF
clone size: -
V gene: TRBV7-3
J gene: TRBJ2-2
D gene: TRBD1

CDR3 protein: CATSREGTPLEQYF
clone size: -
V gene: TRBV15
J gene: TRBJ2-7
D gene: -

CDR3 protein: CASEETSTNEKLFF
clone size: -
V gene: TRBV6-6
J gene: TRBJ1-4
D gene: -

CDR3 protein: CASSLAGGGEQFF
clone size: few
V gene: TRBV6-6
J gene: TRBJ2-1
D gene: TRBD1

CDR3 protein: CASSPTAGLVNEQFF
clone size: -
V gene: TRBV9
J gene: TRBJ2-1
D gene: TRBD2

CDR3 protein: CASTEVASSYNEQFF
clone size: -
V gene: TRBV6-1
J gene: TRBJ2-1
D gene: -

CDR3 protein: CASSLQLAEHTGELFF
clone size: -
V gene: TRBV5-1
J gene: TRBJ2-2
D gene: TRBD2

CDR3 protein: CASSVDGRAIDTQYF
clone size: -
V gene: TRBV9
J gene: TRBJ2-3
D gene: TRBD2

CDR3 protein: CASSFLLVGQETQYF
clone size: -
V gene: TRBV7-9
J gene: TRBJ2-5
D gene: -

CDR3 protein: CSVGAPTGAGDTQYF
clone size: -
V gene: TRBV29-1
J gene: TRBJ2-3
D gene: TRBD1